This T cell receptor (beta chain) was captured by sequencing in a study of control samples from healthy donors and cancer patients. Data came from immunoSEQ multiplex PCR; TCRdb stores just in-frame clones and leaves some out. Of around 150,000 clones in the sample, around nine tenths were seen once. The CDR3 covers 13 residues. V was trimmed by 5 bases and J by 4 bases, leaving 9 bases between them. Germline V CDR1 and CDR2: MNHEY, SVGEGT. The specimen was blood. The genes are TRBV6-2 or TRBV6-3 and TRBJ1-5; no definite D call. The sequence was obtained from a man aged 18 to 30 in good health. CDR3 residues: CASSNGVNQPQHF. The CDR3 DNA sequence: TGTGCCAGCAGTAACGGTGTTAATCAGCCCCAGCATTTT.